Below are 3 T cell receptor beta chains sequenced from a single sample in a study of shared clonotypes between healthy human individuals. The data were produced by immunoSEQ multiplex PCR, yet TCRdb's version contains in-frame clones alone and is incomplete. The data contain over 2 million clones, just under 95% of them singletons. The naive CD8 fraction comprised CD45RO-negative cells positively selected for CCR7 and excluded terminally differentiated effector memory CD45RA+ cells. Sequencing was done on a sample of naive CD8+ T cells sorted from blood. These receptors originate from a man between 18 and 35 years old in good health.

The V call is TRBV21-1, the J call TRBJ1-1. TRBV21-1 is flagged as a pseudogene. The CDR3 is 15 residues long. DNA for the CDR3: TGTGCCAGCAGCCATCCCCCTTTCCCTGGCACTGAAGCTTTCTTT. Translated, it gives CASSHPPFPGTEAFF.

This clone is a singleton in its sample. This chain links TRBV27 with TRBJ2-2, with TRBD2 as a possible D gene (6 bases). The CDR3 covers 15 residues. CDR1 MNHEY and CDR2 SMNVEV come from the germline V gene (reference sequence). V shed 2 bases and J shed 5 bases, with 12 bases lying between them. This CDR3 reads CASSLVASETGELFF. The CDR3, as DNA: TGTGCCAGCAGTTTAGTAGCTAGCGAGACCGGGGAGCTGTTTTTT.

This clone came up once. This chain connects TRBV27 to TRBJ2-7, with D maybe TRBD1 (6 bases). The CDR3 has 13 residues. Trimming cost V 4 bases and J 5 bases, with 12 bases left between them. The V gene's germline CDR1 is MNHEY and CDR2 SMNVEV (reference sequence). The DNA for the CDR3 is TGTGCCAGCAGTTCCAGGACAGCAAACGAGCAGTACTTC. Translating gives CASSSRTANEQYF.